These T cell receptor beta chains were read from a single sample in a study of post-analysis software for immune sequencing data. TCRdb independently ran MiXCR on the PCR reads; one entry per CDR3 protein. This table holds some 690,000 distinct CDR3 sequences, about 32% found once. Sequences were obtained from blood. These TCRs come from a girl aged 5 to 17 with multiple sclerosis. CDR3s include the opening cysteine and the closing phenylalanine or tryptophan. Fields, in order: J gene, clone size, V gene, D gene, CDR3 DNA, CDR3 protein. The D gene is left open where the match is weak. The size entry is marked missing in some rows and otherwise reads once, few, many or a size class.

J: TRBJ2-7
size: -
V: TRBV5-4
D: TRBD2
DNA: TGTGCCAGCAGCTTGGGGGGACTAGCGGGGAACGAGCAGTACTTC
CDR3: CASSLGGLAGNEQYF

J: TRBJ1-4
size: -
V: TRBV7-2
D: -
DNA: TGTGCCAGCAGCTTAGCGGTCCGGGGGGGTGAAAAACTGTTTTTT
CDR3: CASSLAVRGGEKLFF

J: TRBJ1-5
size: -
V: TRBV6-6
D: -
DNA: TGTGCCAGCAGTTACGGGGAGGTAGGCCAGCCCCAGCATTTT
CDR3: CASSYGEVGQPQHF

J: TRBJ2-3
size: -
V: TRBV7-2
D: -
DNA: TGTGCCAGCAGCTTCGGTTCCGGCGGCGATACGCAGTATTTT
CDR3: CASSFGSGGDTQYF

J: TRBJ2-1
size: -
V: TRBV19
D: TRBD1
DNA: TGTGCCAGTAGTATAACAGGGGTTCTTGGAAATGAGCAGTTCTTC
CDR3: CASSITGVLGNEQFF

J: TRBJ1-2
size: few
V: TRBV28
D: -
DNA: TGTGCCAGCAGTTTTACCCGCGGGGATGGCTACACCTTC
CDR3: CASSFTRGDGYTF

J: TRBJ2-7
size: -
V: TRBV7-9
D: -
DNA: TGTGCCAGCAGCTTCCAGGCCTACGAGCAGTACTTC
CDR3: CASSFQAYEQYF

J: TRBJ1-1
size: -
V: TRBV3-1
D: TRBD1
DNA: TGTGCCAGCAGCCAAAGCACCGGGACAGAGGATACCTCGACTGAAGCTTTCTTT
CDR3: CASSQSTGTEDTSTEAFF

J: TRBJ1-1
size: -
V: TRBV18
D: -
DNA: TGTGCCAGCTCACCTGCCCCGGGCCTCAAAGGGACTGAAGCTTTCTTT
CDR3: CASSPAPGLKGTEAFF

J: TRBJ2-7
size: few
V: TRBV28
D: -
DNA: TGTGCCAGCAGTTTCGGCCAAAAGGAGGGCGAGCAGTACTTC
CDR3: CASSFGQKEGEQYF

J: TRBJ2-4
size: few
V: TRBV6-1
D: TRBD2
DNA: TGTGCCAGCGCTATAGCGGGGGGGTTCTTAGCCAAAAACATTCAGTACTTC
CDR3: CASAIAGGFLAKNIQYF

J: TRBJ2-3
size: -
V: TRBV24-1
D: TRBD1
DNA: TGTGCCACCAGGGCCAAGGACAGGGGCTTGATGCAGTATTTT
CDR3: CATRAKDRGLMQYF

J: TRBJ2-7
size: -
V: TRBV29-1
D: TRBD1
DNA: TGCAGCGTTGAAGAGGACAGGGGAGTCCAGTACTTC
CDR3: CSVEEDRGVQYF

J: TRBJ2-3
size: few
V: TRBV27
D: TRBD1
DNA: TGTGCCAGCAGGGGGACAGGGAAGACGGCAGATACGCAGTATTTT
CDR3: CASRGTGKTADTQYF

J: TRBJ2-5
size: few
V: TRBV28
D: -
DNA: TGTGCCAGCAGTTTCCCAGGTCGAGAGACCCAGTACTTC
CDR3: CASSFPGRETQYF

J: TRBJ2-7
size: -
V: TRBV20-1
D: TRBD2
DNA: TGCAGTGCTAGACTCTCCCCCACTAGCGGGAGCTTTTACGAGCAGTACTTC
CDR3: CSARLSPTSGSFYEQYF

J: TRBJ2-7
size: many
V: TRBV7-9
D: -
DNA: TGTGCCAGCAGCTTAGGGCGCAGGGCCGCCTCCTACGAGCAGTACTTC
CDR3: CASSLGRRAASYEQYF

J: TRBJ2-7
size: few
V: TRBV6-6
D: TRBD2
DNA: TGTGCCAGCAGACCTAGCGGGAGTCTCTACGAGCAGTACTTC
CDR3: CASRPSGSLYEQYF

J: TRBJ2-1
size: once
V: TRBV10-3
D: -
DNA: TGTGCCACGGGGGACTCTTCAGAGAATGAGCAGTTCTTC
CDR3: CATGDSSENEQFF

J: TRBJ2-5
size: few
V: TRBV7-2
D: -
DNA: TGTGCCAGCAGCCTCTGGGGGACACAGGGAAAGACCCAGTACTTC
CDR3: CASSLWGTQGKTQYF

J: TRBJ2-7
size: -
V: TRBV27
D: -
DNA: TGTGCCAGCAGTCCCTGGACGGGGAACGGGCAGTACTTC
CDR3: CASSPWTGNGQYF

J: TRBJ1-4
size: -
V: TRBV5-1
D: -
DNA: TGCGCCAGCAGCTTCGATCAGGCGGGTGAAAAACTGTTTTTT
CDR3: CASSFDQAGEKLFF

J: TRBJ2-3
size: -
V: TRBV11-2
D: TRBD2
DNA: TGTGCCAGCAGTTCAGGACTAGCGGCGCAGTATTTT
CDR3: CASSSGLAAQYF

J: TRBJ1-5
size: few
V: TRBV20-1
D: -
DNA: TGCAGTGCGAGGACCGGTATCAATCAGCCCCAGCATTTT
CDR3: CSARTGINQPQHF

J: TRBJ1-2
size: -
V: TRBV27
D: -
DNA: TGTGCCAGCAGTTTATTTCGGGGGAGCTATGGCTACACCTTC
CDR3: CASSLFRGSYGYTF

J: TRBJ2-3
size: many
V: TRBV29-1
D: -
DNA: TGCAGCGTTGATGGTGGGGACCCAGATACGCAGTATTTT
CDR3: CSVDGGDPDTQYF

J: TRBJ2-1
size: few
V: TRBV7-2
D: -
DNA: TGTGCCAGCAGCCCAACATGGAGCTCCTACAATGAGCAGTTCTTC
CDR3: CASSPTWSSYNEQFF

J: TRBJ1-2
size: -
V: TRBV10-3
D: -
DNA: TGTGCCATCACCCAGCAGGTCGACTATGGCTACACCTTC
CDR3: CAITQQVDYGYTF

J: TRBJ1-1
size: -
V: TRBV6-5
D: TRBD1
DNA: TGTGCCAGCAGTAAGGGACAGGGGTCCACTGAAGCTTTCTTT
CDR3: CASSKGQGSTEAFF